This is a list of T cell receptor beta chains from one sample in a study of T cells in Graves' hyperthyroidism and ophthalmopathy. TCRdb passed the multiplex PCR reads through MiXCR, listing each CDR3 protein once. The profile shows approximately 590,000 distinct CDR3 sequences, approximately 14% of them singletons. Sequenced input: blood. The receptors here all came from a woman aged 25-40 years with Graves' hyperthyroidism. CDR3s leave out the opening cysteine and the closing phenylalanine or tryptophan.

TRBV24-1	TRBJ1-4	ATSDGGQPGTTVQGEKLF
TRBV6-1	TRBJ1-1	ASLSQPHMNTEAF
TRBV7-3	TRBJ1-5	ASSFQGAGNQPQH
TRBV25-1	TRBJ2-7	ASSGRQGRHYEQY
TRBV29-1	TRBJ2-7	SVGGGEPHEQY
TRBV6-1	TRBJ2-7	ACGSTYEQY
TRBV7-3	TRBJ2-1	ASSLFGGRDEQF
TRBV20-1	TRBJ1-6	SARVGLGYNSPLH
TRBV20-1	TRBJ2-5	SARDRLETQY
TRBV12-3/TRBV12-4	TRBJ2-7	ASSLDPGPSSYEQY
TRBV5-1	TRBJ2-7	ASSFQIGQGVYEQY
TRBV20-1	TRBJ2-1	SARDIDGTGGYNEQF
TRBV4-1	TRBJ1-6	ASSQEGIHNSPLH
TRBV20-1	TRBJ2-1	SARRTGFSNEQF
TRBV7-6	TRBJ2-3	ASSLEPGSGPDTQY
TRBV28	TRBJ2-5	ASSSIPAQETQY
TRBV27	TRBJ2-3	ASSLSTSGIGTDTQY
TRBV27	TRBJ2-7	ASSNQTGSSYEQY
TRBV7-2	TRBJ2-3	ASSARTSERRADTQY
TRBV18	TRBJ2-3	ASSPGDTQY
TRBV12-3/TRBV12-4	TRBJ2-7	ASSGRTSGTSYEQY
TRBV12-3/TRBV12-4	TRBJ2-1	ARRGLADNEQF
TRBV20-1	TRBJ2-7	SARYRGQGGEQY
TRBV20-1	TRBJ2-3	SARIGVGDTQY
TRBV3-1	TRBJ2-7	ASSQGMGSYEQY
TRBV29-1	TRBJ2-1	SMNRDRVYNEQF
TRBV2	TRBJ2-2	ASLGGLAGHTGELF
TRBV10-1	TRBJ1-5	ASSRGTELDQPQH
TRBV6-5	TRBJ2-2	ASSSVTGTGELF
TRBV7-8	TRBJ2-2	ASSLEVSTAWTSGRTGELF
TRBV4-2	TRBJ2-7	ASSQDSSGDSYEQY
TRBV27	TRBJ2-1	ASSMGGNEQF
TRBV7-9	TRBJ2-1	ASSPRRGLGGDEQF
TRBV12-3/TRBV12-4	TRBJ1-3	ASNPGTVGNTIY
TRBV27	TRBJ2-3	ASSLSWADTQY
TRBV27	TRBJ1-2	ASSPTPGQVYGYT
TRBV4-1	TRBJ2-7	ASSAQGERREYSYEQY
TRBV20-1	TRBJ2-3	SARDVGGTGGTQY
TRBV2	TRBJ2-1	ASSEALPALEDEQF
TRBV7-9	TRBJ1-5	ASSRSTTGYDQPQH
TRBV7-3	TRBJ2-2	ASSLRQGFGELF
TRBV20-1	TRBJ2-7	SAGDLSSYEQY
TRBV20-1	TRBJ1-5	SATPPAGADQPQH
TRBV25-1	.	ASSESSSSYNEQY
TRBV20-1	TRBJ2-3	SETSGRPDTQY
TRBV29-1	TRBJ1-4	SATHDDNEKLF
TRBV2	TRBJ1-1	ASSGDRVNTEAF
TRBV6-1	TRBJ2-1	ASSPGRIGQF
TRBV15	TRBJ2-3	ATSRETGGLAGSDTQY
TRBV5-6	TRBJ1-1	ASSPSGTGKAF
TRBV30	TRBJ1-3	AWSSGTAKISGNTIY
TRBV28	TRBJ2-7	AISTNALSYEQY
TRBV2	TRBJ2-1	ASSEARSSEGYNEQF
TRBV28	TRBJ1-1	ASSPRTGRNTEAF
TRBV29-1	TRBJ2-7	SVELPYGRAYEQY
TRBV20-1	TRBJ2-1	SATGTTNEQF
TRBV3-1	TRBJ2-7	ASSAGLAGAEQY